This T cell receptor (beta chain) was recovered during a study of T cell responses to AZD1222 COVID-19 vaccine. Overall study results and limits: The donor cohort was predominantly white British with a female majority, and clonal diversity may have been underestimated.

Method: immunoSEQ multiplex PCR; TCRdb's copy keeps in-frame clones and lacks some. There are about 130,000 clones in the sample; 90% occur only once, and about 4.5% lies in the top ten. About this clone: Its antigen is unidentified. Other DNA sequences within the sample encode an identical CDR3.

V lost 5 bases, J lost 5 bases, and 6 bases lay in between. Looked up from germline, CDR1 is MDHEN and CDR2 is SYDVKM. The CDR3 consists of 11 residues. The clonotype was recovered from an adult in good health. The V and J genes are TRBV28 and TRBJ1-2, with D unclear. This sample comprised peripheral blood, obtained on day 0 of MenACWY control vaccination. CDR3 coding DNA: TGTGCCAGCAGTCCAAATTATGGCTACACCTTC. Encoded protein: CASSPNYGYTF.